One sample yielded the 4 T cell receptor beta chains listed below, sequenced in a study of chronic HIV infection and antiretroviral therapy. Each CDR3 protein gets one entry after TCRdb re-called the 5' RACE reads with MiXCR. Of 40,000 to 50,000 distinct CDR3 sequences in the sample, approximately 19% were seen once. Sequencing was performed on peripheral blood. These receptors were collected from an adult who had HIV and had not received antiretroviral therapy, or was an uninfected healthy control (not recorded which).

V is TRBV6-5 and J is TRBJ2-5; the D is unclear. The CDR3 contains 13 residues. Looked up from germline, CDR1 is MNHEY and CDR2 is SVGAGI. With 3 bases removed from V and 4 bases from J, the gap between germline ends came to 9 bases. CDR3 region: CASSYNGRETQYF. The CDR3, as DNA: TGTGCCAGCAGTTATAACGGCCGAGAGACCCAGTACTTC.

The rearrangement links TRBV24-1 to TRBJ2-1; possibly TRBD1 or TRBD2 for D (6 bases each). Germline CDR1 KGHDR, CDR2 SFDVKD. V lost 3 bases and J 1 base, leaving 18 bases between the germline ends. CDR3 length equals 18 residues. The CDR3 coding sequence is TGTGCCACCAGTGATGCGACAGGTTGGGGAGGATCCTACAATGAGCAGTTCTTC. Amino acids: CATSDATGWGGSYNEQFF.

This clonotype came up a few times. The chain couples TRBV6-5 to TRBJ2-1; 10 bases agree with TRBD2. V lost 2 bases, J lost 8 bases, and 9 bases stayed unmatched. The CDR3 runs to 16 residues. Per the germline V gene, CDR1 is MNHEY and CDR2 is SVGAGI. The CDR3 DNA follows: TGTGCCAGCAGTTACGATCGGCTAGCGGGAGTCCATGAGCAGTTCTTC. Translating gives CASSYDRLAGVHEQFF.

This clonotype occurred a few times. The chain links TRBV5-1 to TRBJ2-5; 9 bases agree with TRBD2. The CDR3 is 15 residues long. The V and J ends lost 0 bases and 0 bases, in that order; junction bases with no gene match: 0. Germline CDR1 and CDR2: SGHRS and YFSETQ. CDR3 DNA sequence: TGCGCCAGCAGCTTGGGACTAGCGGACCAAGAGACCCAGTACTTC. Its translation is CASSLGLADQETQYF.